This T cell receptor (beta chain) was sequenced in a study of T-cell memory formation after mild COVID-19. One entry per CDR3 protein, called by TCRdb with MiXCR from the 5' RACE reads. The sample lists 95,000 to 120,000 distinct CDR3 sequences, roughly a sixth occurring once. This clonotype was observed a few times. V trimming: 2 bases; J trimming: 6 bases; junction bases outside the gene matches: 3. This CDR3 is built from 13 residues. V and J are TRBV12-3 or TRBV12-4 and TRBJ1-2; 7 bases agree with TRBD1. The sequenced sample consisted of PBMCs or a T cell subset sorted from them (not recorded which). This receptor was identified in a man aged 18 to 29 who had mild COVID-19 (a few samples of this study predate the infection). Cell type and time point are not known. In DNA, the CDR3 is TGTGCCAGCAGTTTAAGGCAGGGGGATGGCTACACCTTC. Protein product: CASSLRQGDGYTF.